Reported below is one T cell receptor beta chain. This entry belongs to a study of blood T cell repertoires in COVID-19. Across the study: T cells, B-cell-depleted T cells, or PBMCs provided the cDNA or gDNA that served as material.

Repertoires were generated with immunoSEQ multiplex PCR, while TCRdb's copy carries only in-frame clones and drops some. There are fewer than 400,000 clones in the sample; 85% occur only once, and roughly 3.6% lies in the top ten. This TCR was sampled from a woman between 18 and 29 years old with acute or convalescent COVID-19. Sequenced input: peripheral blood.

CDR3 DNA: TGTGCCAGCAGTGAAGCAGCCGGGCTAGCCACCGGGGAGCTGTTTTTT. This encodes CASSEAAGLATGELFF. The V gene is TRBV2, the J gene TRBJ2-2; weak D call: TRBD2 (5 bases). Germline CDR1 SNHLY, CDR2 FYNNEI. With 0 bases removed from V and 4 bases from J, the gap between germline ends came to 12 bases. This CDR3 spans 16 amino acids. Full variable domain (outside the CDR3, taken from reference TRBV2 and TRBJ2-2): EPEVTQTPSHQVTQMGQEVILRCVPISNHLYFYWYRQILGQKVEFLVSFYNNEISEKSEIFDDQFSVERPDGSNFTLKIRSTKLEDSAMYFCASSEAAGLATGELFFGEGSRLTVL.